This T cell receptor beta chain was observed in a study of molecular identifiers for immune sequencing clone quantification. Study-level points and caveats: Over 99% of effector molecules, yet under 1% of naive-cell molecules, were held by clones above 20 RNA copies. Sizes of highly expanded clones could be underestimated through identical TCRs sharing a barcode.

With 10%, 30% or 50% of RNA, about 20,000 to 1,100,000 naive CD8 T cells were sequenced. The authors built bulk TCR libraries by previously described methods with listed TCR primers. MiXCR was run by TCRdb on the PCR reads, yielding one entry per CDR3 protein. The sample lists hundreds of thousands of distinct CDR3 sequences; 25% were seen once. V was clipped by 4 bases and J by 5 bases, with 17 bases between them. Germline CDR1 MNHEY, CDR2 SVGAGI. The CDR3 is made up of 15 amino acids. Worth noting for this clonotype: Antigen: not known.

This chain connects TRBV6-5 to TRBJ2-5; perhaps TRBD2 as D (5 bases). Sequencing was done on a sample of naive CD8+ T cells from blood, with Jurkat cell RNA spiked in. Specified subset: FACS-sorted CD8+CD4-CCR7+CD45RA+ naive T cells. The receptor was isolated from a human donor in good health. Some libraries in this study had Jurkat cell RNA spiked in. CDR3: CASSFVGGGGETQYF. CDR3 nucleotide sequence: TGTGCCAGCAGTTTCGTCGGCGGAGGCGGTGAGACCCAGTACTTC.